The sequence of this TCR beta chain was determined in a study of T cell changes during pregnancy in multiple sclerosis. After removal of 5 bases from V and 3 bases from J, the junction contained 4 bases not matched to a gene. CDR1 MNHEY and CDR2 SMNVEV come from the germline V gene (reference sequence). This CDR3 has 13 residues. This clone was found a few times. The method was immunoSEQ multiplex PCR; TCRdb's version includes in-frame clones alone and lacks a portion of them. This table has tens of thousands of clones, roughly 90% appearing once. The source was CD4+ T cells from peripheral blood mononuclear cells, collected after pregnancy. The receptor comes from a female donor in good health, enrolled as a control in a pregnancy study. V and J are TRBV27 and TRBJ2-7; TRBD1 aligns across 7 bases. CDR3: CASSQGDHYEQYF. DNA for the CDR3: TGTGCCAGCAGTCAGGGGGACCACTACGAGCAGTACTTC.